The TCR beta chain described here comes from a study of beta chain features in type 1 diabetes. Whole-study findings and limits: PCR could preferentially amplify shorter templates, alike in patients and controls.

Notes on this clone: Its specificity is not known.

Reverse transcribing all isolated RNA meant expressed TCRB transcripts were sequenced. The assay was immunoSEQ multiplex PCR, and TCRdb's table has in-frame clones only and misses some. Here the sample spans some 220,000 clones, about a tenth being singletons. Sequencing input: central memory CD4+ T cells from blood. The sequence was collected from a man aged 18-30 years in good health.

The CDR3, as DNA: TGTGCCAGCAGTTTTTGGCGGGAGGGCCAGAATGAGCAGTTCTTC. It specifies CASSFWREGQNEQFF. The rearrangement joins TRBV28 to TRBJ2-1, with 9 bases fitting TRBD2. The V gene end was trimmed by 3 bases and the J gene end by 7 bases; junction bases not matched to a gene: 7. Germline assignment: CDR1 MDHEN and CDR2 SYDVKM. This CDR3 comprises 15 residues.